This TCR beta chain originates from a study of blood T cells in healthy people across ages. General study findings and limits: Diversity figures derived from one million T cells were judged to underestimate the true value.

Through a sample-barcoded 5' primer and a J-beta primer mix, a second PCR was run for roughly 7 to 12 cycles. MiXCR was run by TCRdb on the 5' RACE reads, yielding one entry per CDR3 protein. The sample lists 1.5 million to 2 million distinct CDR3 sequences; about 28% were seen once. Germline V lookup: CDR1 MNHEY, CDR2 SVGAGI. This CDR3 has 15 amino acids. The ends were cut back, 2 bases at V and 0 bases at J, with 5 bases in the middle. A word on this clonotype: Its antigen is unidentified. As the CDR3 is not closed by the conserved phenylalanine or tryptophan, this likely results from a read error.

The sequenced material came from blood. V gene TRBV6-5 combines with J gene TRBJ2-6, with D uncertain. The TCR originated in a woman aged 25-40 years in good health. The CDR3 nucleotides are TGTGCCAGCAGTTACAGTGGCTCTGGGGCCAACGTCCTGACTTCC. It codes for CASSYSGSGANVLTS.